This entry is about one TCR beta chain. The antigen is unknown. The protocol was immunoSEQ multiplex PCR, while the TCRdb copy is restricted to in-frame clones and leaves out a portion. The sample holds 15,000 to 20,000 clones; just under 75% are singletons and the top ten take around 15%. This entry is derived from a study of T cells in narcolepsy. Study-wide findings and caveats: Comparing one patient's CSF and blood CD4+ clonotypes highlighted HCRT- and TRIB2-specific autoreactive clonotypes.

There are 15 residues in the CDR3. V dropped 5 bases and J dropped 2; count of bases not matched to a gene: 7. Germline V gene data show CDR1 as SGHNT and CDR2 as YYREEE (reference sequence). The chain couples TRBV5-4 to TRBJ2-7; 10 bases match TRBD1. This clonotype was obtained from a human donor with narcolepsy. The sequencing sample was made of CD45RA- memory CD8+ T cells from PBMCs. The CDR3 loop reads CASSSLGQGAYEQYF. The CDR3 bases are TGTGCCAGCAGTTCTCTTGGACAGGGGGCCTACGAGCAGTACTTC.